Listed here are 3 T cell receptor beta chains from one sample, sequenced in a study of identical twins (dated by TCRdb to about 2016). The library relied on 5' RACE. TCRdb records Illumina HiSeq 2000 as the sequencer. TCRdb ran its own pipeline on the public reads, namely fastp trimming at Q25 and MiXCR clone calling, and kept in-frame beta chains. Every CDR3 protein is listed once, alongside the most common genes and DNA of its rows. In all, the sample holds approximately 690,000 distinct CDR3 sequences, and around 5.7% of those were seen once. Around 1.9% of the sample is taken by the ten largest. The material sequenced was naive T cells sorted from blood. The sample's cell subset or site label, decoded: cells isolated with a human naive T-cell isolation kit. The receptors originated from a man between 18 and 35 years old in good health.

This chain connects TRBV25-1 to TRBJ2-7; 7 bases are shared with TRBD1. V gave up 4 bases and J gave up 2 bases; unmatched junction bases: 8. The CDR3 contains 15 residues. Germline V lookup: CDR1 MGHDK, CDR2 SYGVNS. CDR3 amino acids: CASSGRGQGAYEQYV. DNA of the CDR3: TGTGCCAGCAGTGGGCGTGGGCAGGGGGCCTACGAGCAGTACGTC.

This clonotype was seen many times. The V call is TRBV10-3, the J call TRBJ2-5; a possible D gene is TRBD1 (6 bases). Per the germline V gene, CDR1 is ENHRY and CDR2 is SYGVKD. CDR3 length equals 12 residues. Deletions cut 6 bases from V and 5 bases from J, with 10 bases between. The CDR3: CAISLDSETQYF. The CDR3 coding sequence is TGTGCCATCAGCCTGGACAGCGAGACCCAGTACTTC.

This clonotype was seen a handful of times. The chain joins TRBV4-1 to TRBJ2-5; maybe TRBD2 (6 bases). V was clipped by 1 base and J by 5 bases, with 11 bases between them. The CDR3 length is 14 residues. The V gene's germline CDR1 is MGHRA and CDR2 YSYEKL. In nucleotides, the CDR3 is TGCGCCAGCAGCCAAGTGGGGGGAGGTGAGACCCAGTACTTC. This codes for CASSQVGGGETQYF.